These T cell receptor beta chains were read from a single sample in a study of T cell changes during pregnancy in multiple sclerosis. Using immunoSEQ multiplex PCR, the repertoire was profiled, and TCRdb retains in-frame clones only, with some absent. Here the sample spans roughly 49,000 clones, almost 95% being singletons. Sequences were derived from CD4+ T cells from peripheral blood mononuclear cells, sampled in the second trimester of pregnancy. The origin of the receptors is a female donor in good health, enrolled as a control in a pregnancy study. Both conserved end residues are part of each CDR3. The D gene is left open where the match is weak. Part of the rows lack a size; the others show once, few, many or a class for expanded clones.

CDR3 protein: CAWNWRGGSHEQYF; CDR3 DNA: TGTGCCTGGAATTGGCGGGGGGGTAGCCACGAGCAGTACTTC; J gene: TRBJ2-7; clone size: once; D gene: TRBD2; V gene: TRBV30
CDR3 protein: CASRGQGDYGYTF; CDR3 DNA: TGTGCCAGTAGGGGACAGGGGGACTATGGCTACACCTTC; J gene: TRBJ1-2; clone size: .; D gene: TRBD1; V gene: TRBV19
CDR3 protein: CASRDGLAGGLLETQYF; CDR3 DNA: TGCGCCAGCAGGGACGGACTAGCGGGGGGGCTTTTAGAGACCCAGTACTTC; J gene: TRBJ2-5; clone size: .; D gene: TRBD2; V gene: TRBV5-1
CDR3 protein: CASSPPEGISGYTF; CDR3 DNA: TGTGCCAGCTCACCACCGGAGGGCATTAGTGGCTACACCTTC; J gene: TRBJ1-2; clone size: .; D gene: .; V gene: TRBV18
CDR3 protein: CASSQDDGNPYGYTF; CDR3 DNA: TGCGCCAGCAGCCAAGACGACGGGAATCCTTATGGCTACACCTTC; J gene: TRBJ1-2; clone size: .; D gene: .; V gene: TRBV4-3
CDR3 protein: CAISDTSQGTGADEQYF; CDR3 DNA: TGTGCCATCAGTGATACCTCCCAGGGGACAGGGGCCGACGAGCAGTACTTC; J gene: TRBJ2-7; clone size: .; D gene: TRBD1; V gene: TRBV10-3
CDR3 protein: CASRQGVYGYTF; CDR3 DNA: TGTGCCAGCAGACAGGGAGTCTATGGCTACACCTTC; J gene: TRBJ1-2; clone size: .; D gene: .; V gene: TRBV6-5
CDR3 protein: CASKDRGRRNTEAFF; CDR3 DNA: TGTGCCAGCAAGGACAGGGGCCGGCGGAACACTGAAGCTTTCTTT; J gene: TRBJ1-1; clone size: .; D gene: TRBD1; V gene: TRBV2
CDR3 protein: CASSFGGSFSPLHF; CDR3 DNA: TGTGCCAGCAGCTTTGGGGGGAGTTTTTCACCCCTCCACTTT; J gene: TRBJ1-6; clone size: .; D gene: .; V gene: TRBV5-8
CDR3 protein: CAWSVQTGGAYEQYF; CDR3 DNA: TGTGCCTGGAGTGTACAAACAGGGGGTGCCTACGAGCAGTACTTC; J gene: TRBJ2-7; clone size: .; D gene: TRBD1; V gene: TRBV30
CDR3 protein: CASSVTQGVQETQYF; CDR3 DNA: TGTGCCAGCAGCGTAACCCAGGGGGTCCAAGAGACCCAGTACTTC; J gene: TRBJ2-5; clone size: .; D gene: TRBD1; V gene: TRBV11-2
CDR3 protein: CASSITGTSTNEQFF; CDR3 DNA: TGTGCCAGTAGTATAACTGGGACTAGTACAAATGAGCAGTTCTTC; J gene: TRBJ2-1; clone size: .; D gene: TRBD2; V gene: TRBV19
CDR3 protein: CARGQSGANVLTF; CDR3 DNA: TGTGCCAGAGGACAGTCCGGGGCCAACGTCCTGACTTTC; J gene: TRBJ2-6; clone size: .; D gene: .; V gene: TRBV2
CDR3 protein: CAWSVRGSGNTIYF; CDR3 DNA: TGTGCCTGGAGTGTTAGGGGATCTGGAAACACCATATATTTT; J gene: TRBJ1-3; clone size: .; D gene: .; V gene: TRBV30
CDR3 protein: CASSRTGSGTPLHF; CDR3 DNA: TGTGCCAGCAGTCGGACAGGGTCTGGGACACCCCTCCACTTT; J gene: TRBJ1-6; clone size: .; D gene: TRBD1; V gene: TRBV2
CDR3 protein: CASSTGTGPYEQYF; CDR3 DNA: TGTGCCAGCAGTACCGGGACAGGGCCCTACGAGCAGTACTTC; J gene: TRBJ2-7; clone size: .; D gene: TRBD1; V gene: TRBV2
CDR3 protein: CASSQMTVNTEAFF; CDR3 DNA: TGTGCCAGCAGTCAAATGACAGTGAACACTGAAGCTTTCTTT; J gene: TRBJ1-1; clone size: .; D gene: .; V gene: TRBV6-5
CDR3 protein: CARHRGSQHF; CDR3 DNA: TGTGCCCGGCATAGGGGGTCCCAGCATTTT; J gene: TRBJ1-5; clone size: .; D gene: .; V gene: TRBV5-6
CDR3 protein: CASSIRTGRSDEQYF; CDR3 DNA: TGTGCCAGTAGTATTCGGACAGGGAGGTCGGACGAGCAGTACTTC; J gene: TRBJ2-7; clone size: once; D gene: TRBD1; V gene: TRBV19
CDR3 protein: CASSSLEGTENEKLFF; CDR3 DNA: TGTGCCAGCAGCTCCCTTGAAGGGACAGAAAATGAAAAACTGTTTTTT; J gene: TRBJ1-4; clone size: .; D gene: TRBD1; V gene: TRBV7-6
CDR3 protein: CASSQALSGYEQYF; CDR3 DNA: TGTGCCAGCAGCCAGGCGCTTAGCGGCTACGAGCAGTACTTC; J gene: TRBJ2-7; clone size: .; D gene: .; V gene: TRBV14
CDR3 protein: CASSIGVQTGKETQYF; CDR3 DNA: TGTGCCAGTAGTATTGGGGTTCAGACAGGGAAAGAGACCCAGTACTTC; J gene: TRBJ2-5; clone size: .; D gene: TRBD1; V gene: TRBV19
CDR3 protein: CASNARGGAYNEQFF; CDR3 DNA: TGTGCCAGCAACGCTCGCGGGGGAGCTTACAATGAGCAGTTCTTC; J gene: TRBJ2-1; clone size: .; D gene: TRBD2; V gene: TRBV6-1
CDR3 protein: CASSPDHRNGYTF; CDR3 DNA: TGCGCCAGCAGCCCAGATCACAGGAATGGCTACACCTTC; J gene: TRBJ1-2; clone size: .; D gene: .; V gene: TRBV4-1
CDR3 protein: CAWRRLAGGTDTQYF; CDR3 DNA: TGTGCCTGGAGAAGACTAGCGGGGGGGACAGATACGCAGTATTTT; J gene: TRBJ2-3; clone size: .; D gene: TRBD2; V gene: TRBV30
CDR3 protein: CASSLGLAGTYEQYF; CDR3 DNA: TGTGCCAGCAGCTTAGGACTAGCGGGGACCTACGAGCAGTACTTC; J gene: TRBJ2-7; clone size: .; D gene: TRBD2; V gene: TRBV11-3
CDR3 protein: CASSRPGGRLKDGYTF; CDR3 DNA: TGCGCCAGCAGCCGCCCGGGAGGGCGGTTGAAGGATGGCTACACCTTC; J gene: TRBJ1-2; clone size: .; D gene: .; V gene: TRBV4-1
CDR3 protein: CASSLRVPGSNQPQHF; CDR3 DNA: TGTGCCAGCAGCCTCCGAGTACCGGGGAGCAATCAGCCCCAGCATTTT; J gene: TRBJ1-5; clone size: .; D gene: .; V gene: TRBV7-9
CDR3 protein: CASSWDRRLNTEAFF; CDR3 DNA: TGTGCCAGCAGCTGGGACAGGCGACTGAACACTGAAGCTTTCTTT; J gene: TRBJ1-1; clone size: .; D gene: TRBD1; V gene: TRBV7-2
CDR3 protein: CASSSATRSVDEQFF; CDR3 DNA: TGTGCCAGCAGCTCCGCGACACGATCCGTAGATGAGCAGTTCTTC; J gene: TRBJ2-1; clone size: .; D gene: .; V gene: TRBV5-4
CDR3 protein: CASSLGNSRQGGWTDTQYF; CDR3 DNA: TGTGCCAGCAGCTTAGGGAATAGCCGACAGGGGGGATGGACAGATACGCAGTATTTT; J gene: TRBJ2-3; clone size: .; D gene: TRBD1; V gene: TRBV7-2
CDR3 protein: CAIRQGTDQPQHF; CDR3 DNA: TGTGCCATCAGACAGGGGACGGATCAGCCCCAGCATTTT; J gene: TRBJ1-5; clone size: .; D gene: TRBD1; V gene: TRBV10-3
CDR3 protein: CASSPPTGGGTNYGYTF; CDR3 DNA: TGTGCCAGCAGCCCGCCAACAGGGGGTGGAACTAACTATGGCTACACCTTC; J gene: TRBJ1-2; clone size: .; D gene: TRBD1; V gene: TRBV4-2
CDR3 protein: CASSPQGANTEAFF; CDR3 DNA: TGTGCCAGCTCACCACAAGGAGCGAACACTGAAGCTTTCTTT; J gene: TRBJ1-1; clone size: .; D gene: .; V gene: TRBV18
CDR3 protein: CASRVPGGYEQYF; CDR3 DNA: TGTGCCAGCAGGGTGCCAGGGGGTTACGAGCAGTACTTC; J gene: TRBJ2-7; clone size: once; D gene: TRBD1; V gene: TRBV6-5
CDR3 protein: CASSQERRQGDSPLHF; CDR3 DNA: TGCGCCAGCAGCCAAGAGAGGCGGCAGGGGGATTCACCCCTCCACTTT; J gene: TRBJ1-6; clone size: .; D gene: TRBD1; V gene: TRBV4-1
CDR3 protein: CATHKGAEQYF; CDR3 DNA: TGTGCCACTCATAAGGGGGCCGAGCAGTACTTC; J gene: TRBJ2-7; clone size: once; D gene: TRBD1; V gene: TRBV6-5
CDR3 protein: CSVENQGGRFF; CDR3 DNA: TGCAGCGTTGAGAATCAGGGGGGTAGGTTCTTC; J gene: TRBJ2-1; clone size: .; D gene: .; V gene: TRBV29-1
CDR3 protein: CAWSGHQTVTNYGYTF; CDR3 DNA: TGTGCCTGGAGTGGCCATCAGACAGTGACTAACTATGGCTACACCTTC; J gene: TRBJ1-2; clone size: .; D gene: .; V gene: TRBV30
CDR3 protein: CASSQTSGYEQYF; CDR3 DNA: TGTGCCAGCAGCCAGACTAGCGGCTACGAGCAGTACTTC; J gene: TRBJ2-7; clone size: .; D gene: TRBD2; V gene: TRBV4-2
CDR3 protein: CASSSGLAGGTDTQYF; CDR3 DNA: TGTGCCAGCAGCTCCGGACTAGCGGGGGGCACAGATACGCAGTATTTT; J gene: TRBJ2-3; clone size: .; D gene: TRBD2; V gene: TRBV7-3
CDR3 protein: CASSIWGQENTGELFF; CDR3 DNA: TGTGCCAGTAGTATATGGGGACAGGAGAACACCGGGGAGCTGTTTTTT; J gene: TRBJ2-2; clone size: .; D gene: TRBD1; V gene: TRBV19
CDR3 protein: CASSPEVSYGYTF; CDR3 DNA: TGTGCCAGCTCACCGGAGGTTAGCTATGGCTACACCTTC; J gene: TRBJ1-2; clone size: .; D gene: .; V gene: TRBV18
CDR3 protein: CASSYRGTTNTGELFF; CDR3 DNA: TGTGCCAGCAGTTACAGAGGGACTACGAACACCGGGGAGCTGTTTTTT; J gene: TRBJ2-2; clone size: .; D gene: TRBD2; V gene: TRBV6-5
CDR3 protein: CASLANRGKGAFF; CDR3 DNA: TGTGCCAGCCTTGCAAACAGGGGAAAGGGAGCTTTCTTT; J gene: TRBJ1-1; clone size: few; D gene: TRBD1; V gene: TRBV6-6
CDR3 protein: CASNPDRNQPQHF; CDR3 DNA: TGTGCCAGTAACCCCGACAGAAATCAGCCCCAGCATTTT; J gene: TRBJ1-5; clone size: .; D gene: .; V gene: TRBV19
CDR3 protein: CASSATWRHGEQFF; CDR3 DNA: TGTGCCAGCAGCGCCACATGGCGCCACGGGGAGCAGTTCTTC; J gene: TRBJ2-1; clone size: .; D gene: .; V gene: TRBV14
CDR3 protein: CASSYPLPGQGAGELFF; CDR3 DNA: TGTGCCAGCAGTTACCCTCTCCCGGGACAGGGAGCCGGGGAGCTGTTTTTT; J gene: TRBJ2-2; clone size: .; D gene: TRBD1; V gene: TRBV6-8
CDR3 protein: CASSPRGRGYTF; CDR3 DNA: TGCGCCAGCAGTCCCAGGGGGCGAGGCTACACCTTC; J gene: TRBJ1-2; clone size: few; D gene: TRBD1; V gene: TRBV23-1
CDR3 protein: CASSLLDRGVRGIRGYTF; CDR3 DNA: TGTGCCAGCAGTCTTCTCGACAGGGGGGTTAGGGGCATCCGTGGCTACACCTTC; J gene: TRBJ1-2; clone size: .; D gene: TRBD1; V gene: TRBV14
CDR3 protein: CASSFPLGQGYKEQYF; CDR3 DNA: TGTGCCAGCAGCTTTCCCCTGGGACAGGGCTACAAGGAGCAGTACTTC; J gene: TRBJ2-7; clone size: .; D gene: TRBD1; V gene: TRBV5-4
CDR3 protein: CASRPGQGPSRF; CDR3 DNA: TGTGCCAGCAGGCCGGGACAGGGACCCTCTCGCTTC; J gene: TRBJ1-2; clone size: .; D gene: TRBD1; V gene: TRBV6-6